The 32 T cell receptor beta chains below were found in one sample sequenced in a study of persistence of HIV-infected CD4 T cells (dated by TCRdb to 2020 to 2022). For these TCRs, the target antigens are not known. The sample's treatment or condition, from its label and the paper: suppressive antiretroviral therapy. Cells were stimulated with a pool of overlapping HIV-1 Gag 15-mer peptides at around 0.91 ug per peptide per mL. Memory CD4+ T cells that did not respond, being CD40L-negative, CD69-negative and CD45RO-high, were sorted as memory populations depleted of antigen-responding cells. The immunoSEQ hsTCRB assay version 4, run in survey mode, was used to sequence TCRbeta repertoires from genomic DNA. Entries here come from immuneACCESS through TCRdb and include only in-frame sequences with V and J called. Some clones fail to appear in such tables; in the studies checked, an unresolved V gene covers under half of the shortfall, and the cause of the remainder is unknown. The sample table lists about 36,000 clones, more than 75% of them with a count of one. 5.4% of the sample goes to the ten largest clones.

The input for sequencing was cultured CD4+ T cells from PBMCs, taken from a patient who received antiretroviral therapy. In the paper's terms, the cell subset or site label means: CD40L-CD69- CD45RO-high memory CD4 T cells not responding to Gag peptides. The receptor source for this set is an adult with HIV. The donor label of this sample is uncertain.

The chain links TRBV14 to TRBJ1-2; D not resolved. This CDR3 spans 13 amino acids. CDR1 is SGHDN, CDR2 FVKESK, per germline. V was cut by 0 bases and J by 5 bases, with 7 bases left in between. The CDR3 sequence: CASSQDLQYGYTF. In DNA form, the CDR3 reads TGTGCCAGCAGCCAAGATTTACAGTATGGCTACACCTTC.

This clone was counted once. The chain has TRBV29-1 and TRBJ2-3; 7 bases are a match to TRBD2. The trim removed 1 base at V and 5 bases at J, leaving 3 bases unmatched. CDR1 and CDR2 (germline): SQVTM, ANQGSEA. This CDR3 contains 13 residues. The CDR3 coding sequence is TGCAGCGTTGAAGTTGGGGGGGTAGATACGCAGTATTTT. Encoded protein: CSVEVGGVDTQYF.

This rearrangement joins TRBV5-1 to TRBJ1-4, with D perhaps TRBD1 (6 bases). Trimming stripped 1 base from V and 4 bases from J, with 8 bases between. This CDR3 region has 14 residues. In germline, CDR1 is SGHRS, CDR2 YFSETQ. CDR3 sequence (DNA): TGCGCCAGCAGCTTGACAGGGTTTAATGAAAAACTGTTTTTT. Translation: CASSLTGFNEKLFF.

The chain employs TRBV28 and TRBJ2-7; D perhaps matches TRBD1 (5 bases). Trimming took 4 bases from V and 1 from J, leaving 5 bases between them. The CDR3 covers 12 residues. CDR1 MDHEN and CDR2 SYDVKM come from the germline V gene. The CDR3 DNA follows: TGTGCCAGCAGTTGGACATCCTACGAGCAGTACTTC. Translation: CASSWTSYEQYF. The entire variable domain, with the rest obtained from reference TRBV28 and TRBJ2-7, is as follows: DVKVTQSSRYLVKRTGEKVFLECVQDMDHENMFWYRQDPGLGLRLIYFSYDVKMKEKGDIPEGYSVSREKKERFSLILESASTNQTSMYLCASSWTSYEQYFGPGTRLTVT.

The chain combines TRBV9 with TRBJ1-1, with a tentative D call TRBD1 (6 bases). V was pared by 0 bases and J by 2 bases, with 8 bases between. The CDR3 extends over 14 amino acids. Germline lookup yields CDR1 SGDLS and CDR2 YYNGEE. DNA for the CDR3: TGTGCCAGCAGCGTAGGGACAGCTAACACTGAAGCTTTCTTT. It translates to CASSVGTANTEAFF.

V usage is TRBV7-3 and J usage is TRBJ2-1; D might be TRBD1 (5 bases). V dropped 1 base and J dropped 5 bases, with 12 bases sitting between them. Germline CDR1 SGHTA, CDR2 FQGTGA. The CDR3 has 15 residues. The DNA of the CDR3 is TGTGCCAGCAGCTTAATGTCAGGGATGGACAATGAGCAGTTCTTC. Amino acids: CASSLMSGMDNEQFF.

This chain links TRBV6-4 with TRBJ2-1; 8 positions agree with TRBD2. After removal of 5 bases from V and 1 base from J, the junction contained 7 bases not matched to a gene. The CDR3 is made up of 16 amino acids. Germline V gene data show CDR1 as MRHNA and CDR2 as SNTAGT. The CDR3 loop reads CASSLEERGSYNEQFF. The CDR3 coding sequence is TGTGCCAGCAGTCTCGAGGAGCGGGGGTCCTACAATGAGCAGTTCTTC.

This chain joins TRBV3-1 (or the pseudogene TRBV3-2) and TRBJ2-2, with D perhaps matching TRBD2 (6 bases). Trimming took off 0 bases at V and 5 bases at J, with 16 bases between the two ends. Germline V gene sequence: CDR1 LGHDT, CDR2 YNNKEL (reference sequence). This CDR3 comprises 17 residues. CDR3 sequence: CASSQDYPPGVTGELFF. CDR3 bases: TGTGCCAGCAGCCAAGATTACCCCCCGGGAGTTACCGGGGAGCTGTTTTTT.

This chain connects TRBV7-2 to TRBJ1-5; TRBD1 might be the D (5 bases). V was trimmed by 3 bases and J by 5 bases, leaving 14 bases between them. The CDR3 spans 15 residues. Germline V gives CDR1 SGHTA, CDR2 FQGNSA. CDR3 DNA sequence: TGTGCCAGCAGCTTTCAGGGACGCGCCTATCAGCCCCAGCATTTT. It translates to CASSFQGRAYQPQHF.

The V gene is TRBV2, the J gene TRBJ2-2, with 10 bases fitting TRBD1. CDR3 length: 14 residues. The V gene's germline CDR1 is SNHLY and CDR2 FYNNEI. V lost 7 bases to trimming and J lost 7 bases; unmatched junction nucleotides: 6. The CDR3 DNA follows: TGTGCCAGCATATGGACAGGGGGGGACGGGGAGCTGTTTTTT. This codes for CASIWTGGDGELFF.

This clone was seen only a few times. V and J are TRBV10-3 and TRBJ1-5, with 8 positions matching TRBD1. The germline CDR1 and CDR2 sequences are ENHRY and SYGVKD. CDR3 length: 18 amino acids. V lost 3 bases and J lost 7; bases outside the gene matches: 17. CDR3 DNA: TGTGCCATCAGTGACCCAAGCCGCGGACAGGGCGAAGGACAGCCCCAGCATTTT. Protein: CAISDPSRGQGEGQPQHF.

This clone was observed once. V usage is TRBV5-1 and J usage is TRBJ2-3; D may be TRBD1 or TRBD2 (6 bases each). The CDR3 has 16 amino acids. The V gene's germline CDR1 is SGHRS and CDR2 YFSETQ. Trimming pared 3 bases from V and 4 bases from J, leaving 18 bases between. The DNA of the CDR3 is TGCGCCAGCAGCTCCCTAGGGAGGACAGCCTCAGATACGCAGTATTTT. Its protein is CASSSLGRTASDTQYF.

The chain couples TRBV7-8 to TRBJ1-1, with D hard to call. Looked up from germline, CDR1 is SGHVS and CDR2 is FQNEAQ. There are 14 residues in the CDR3. The V and J ends lost 5 bases and 3 bases respectively, with 13 bases between them. The CDR3 region is CASSPVGRDTEAFF. CDR3 DNA: TGTGCCAGCAGCCCCGTTGGGAGGGACACTGAAGCTTTCTTT.

The chain recombines TRBV29-1 with TRBJ1-6, with D unclear. The CDR3 length is 12 residues. The V gene's germline CDR1 is SQVTM and CDR2 ANQGSEA. Trimming pared 4 bases from V and 7 bases from J, leaving 8 bases between. The CDR3 coding sequence is TGCAGCGTTGGTGAGGGAAATTCACCCCTCCACTTT. Translation gives CSVGEGNSPLHF.

The chain has TRBV29-1 and TRBJ1-1, with D unresolved. The CDR3 contains 13 residues. The ends were cut back, 7 bases at V and 1 base at J, with 13 bases in the middle. CDR1 is SQVTM and CDR2 is ANQGSEA in the germline V gene. CDR3 loop: CSAPLAGNTEAFF. In DNA, the CDR3 is TGCAGCGCCCCTCTTGCGGGGAACACTGAAGCTTTCTTT.

The chain carries TRBV2 and TRBJ2-2; 8 bases are shared with TRBD2. This CDR3 has 13 amino acids. V lost 6 bases, J lost 7 bases, and 4 bases stayed unmatched. Germline assignment: CDR1 SNHLY and CDR2 FYNNEI. CDR3 in amino acids: CASRVSGVGELFF. CDR3 DNA: TGTGCCAGCAGGGTTAGCGGGGTCGGGGAGCTGTTTTTT. The full variable domain, in which reference TRBV2 and TRBJ2-2 provide the parts outside the CDR3, is EPEVTQTPSHQVTQMGQEVILRCVPISNHLYFYWYRQILGQKVEFLVSFYNNEISEKSEIFDDQFSVERPDGSNFTLKIRSTKLEDSAMYFCASRVSGVGELFFGEGSRLTVL.

This clone was detected only once. The chain uses TRBV28 and TRBJ1-1; D possibly corresponds to TRBD1 (5 bases). The germline V and J ends were trimmed by 9 bases and 4 bases, with 18 bases remaining between them. CDR3 length: 14 amino acids. Germline values: CDR1 MDHEN, CDR2 SYDVKM. CDR3 sequence: CASSEQGGSTEAFF. CDR3 DNA sequence: TGTGCCAGTAGTGAGCAGGGTGGAAGCACTGAAGCTTTCTTT.

The chain recombines TRBV6-6 with TRBJ1-6; weak D call: TRBD1 (5 bases). The CDR3 totals 14 residues. The ends were cut back, 5 bases at V and 5 bases at J, with 10 bases in the middle. Germline assignment: CDR1 MNHNY and CDR2 SVGAGI (reference sequence). The CDR3 bases are TGTGCCAGCAGTAGGGGACGAGATAATTCACCCCTCCACTTT. It encodes CASSRGRDNSPLHF.

CDR3 DNA: TGTGCCAGCAGCTTTTCCGCCCTCTCCTACGAGCAGTACTTC. Translated: CASSFSALSYEQYF. V and J are TRBV7-2 and TRBJ2-7, with D hard to call. Trimming removed 3 bases from V and 0 bases from J, with 9 bases in between. The CDR3 is 14 residues long. CDR1 is SGHTA and CDR2 is FQGNSA in the germline V gene.

This clone was seen a handful of times. This chain uses TRBV2 with TRBJ1-1; the D is unclear. The germline V gene has CDR1 SNHLY and CDR2 FYNNEI. V lost 5 bases, J lost 1 base, and 5 bases lay in between. The length of the CDR3 is 12 residues. CDR3 sequence (DNA): TGTGCCAGCAGTACACAGAACACTGAAGCTTTCTTT. Translating it yields CASSTQNTEAFF.

The chain joins TRBV15 to TRBJ1-5; D might be TRBD1 (5 bases). V lost 4 bases to trimming and J lost 3 bases, with 10 bases between them. The germline V gene encodes CDR1 LNHNV and CDR2 YYDKDF (reference sequence). The CDR3 extends over 14 amino acids. The CDR3 coding sequence is TGTGCCACCAGCAAGGTGACAGACAATCAGCCCCAGCATTTT. Translating it yields CATSKVTDNQPQHF.

This clone was seen more than once but under ten times. V usage is TRBV15 and J usage is TRBJ1-2; the match to TRBD1 covers 7 bases. Germline V gene sequence: CDR1 LNHNV, CDR2 YYDKDF (reference sequence). The V segment lost 0 bases and the J segment 4 bases; nucleotides outside the gene matches: 5. This CDR3 has 15 residues. This CDR3 reads CATSRDRGQIYGYTF. DNA of the CDR3: TGTGCCACCAGCAGAGATAGGGGACAGATCTATGGCTACACCTTC.

V usage is TRBV28 and J usage is TRBJ2-7; D uncertain. Germline lookup yields CDR1 MDHEN and CDR2 SYDVKM. V gave up 5 bases and J gave up 7 bases, with 18 bases separating them. This CDR3 spans 14 amino acids. The DNA of the CDR3 is TGTGCCAGCAGTACTCTTGGGGTATTGGGGGAGCAGTACTTC. Protein sequence: CASSTLGVLGEQYF.

The chain combines TRBV19 with TRBJ1-5; D possibly corresponds to TRBD1 (6 bases). The CDR3 runs to 14 residues. CDR1 and CDR2 from the germline V gene are LNHDA and SQIVND (reference sequence). V was cut by 6 bases and J by 2 bases, with 11 bases left in between. CDR3 sequence: CASRNRVGNQPQHF. CDR3 sequence (DNA): TGTGCCAGTAGGAACAGGGTAGGCAATCAGCCCCAGCATTTT. The variable domain in full, completed from reference TRBV19 and TRBJ1-5, reads DGGITQSPKYLFRKEGQNVTLSCEQNLNHDAMYWYRQDPGQGLRLIYYSQIVNDFQKGDIAEGYSVSREKKESFPLTVTSAQKNPTAFYLCASRNRVGNQPQHFGDGTRLSIL.

The chain has TRBV6-4 and TRBJ1-6, with D unclear. V was pared by 6 bases and J by 10 bases, with 13 bases between. CDR1 and CDR2 from the germline V gene are MRHNA and SNTAGT. The CDR3 extends over 13 amino acids. CDR3: CASSLTDLSPLHF. DNA for the CDR3: TGTGCCAGCAGCTTGACTGATTTGTCACCCCTCCACTTT.

J is TRBJ2-7 and V is TRBV5-1, with 10 bases matching TRBD1. The CDR3 runs to 16 residues. Germline lookup yields CDR1 SGHRS and CDR2 YFSETQ. The J segment lost 6 bases and the V segment lost 1 base, leaving 10 bases of the junction unmatched. The CDR3 DNA sequence: TGCGCCAGCAGCTTGCCTCCAGGGACAGGGGTTGGCGAGCAGTACTTC. It yields the protein CASSLPPGTGVGEQYF.

This chain connects TRBV5-6 to TRBJ2-2; 7 nucleotides match TRBD1. The ends lost 3 bases at V and 4 bases at J; junction bases unmatched: 9. Germline lookup yields CDR1 SGHDT and CDR2 YYEEEE. The CDR3 contains 16 residues. CDR3 nucleotide sequence: TGTGCCAGCAGCTGGGGACAGACAATCTCCACCGGGGAGCTGTTTTTT. The encoded protein is CASSWGQTISTGELFF.

This chain joins TRBV2 and TRBJ2-3; 8 nucleotides agree with TRBD2. Trimming at V came to 4 bases and at J to 3 bases, leaving 6 bases not matched to a gene. The CDR3 has 15 residues. CDR1 is SNHLY and CDR2 is FYNNEI in the germline V gene. CDR3 loop: CASSVGGGTTDTQYF. CDR3 DNA sequence: TGTGCCAGCAGTGTCGGCGGGGGGACAACAGATACGCAGTATTTT.

The rearrangement uses TRBV5-1 and TRBJ1-1, with 7 bases lining up with TRBD1. After removal of 2 bases from V and 7 bases from J, the junction contained 5 bases not matched to a gene. Germline V CDR1 and CDR2: SGHRS, YFSETQ. This CDR3 is built from 13 residues. This chain's CDR3 is CASSFRDRDEAFF. The CDR3 DNA is TGCGCCAGCAGCTTCCGGGACAGAGATGAAGCTTTCTTT. Drawing the rest from reference TRBV5-1 and TRBJ1-1, the complete variable domain is KAGVTQTPRYLIKTRGQQVTLSCSPISGHRSVSWYQQTPGQGLQFLFEYFSETQRNKGNFPGRFSGRQFSNSRSEMNVSTLELGDSALYLCASSFRDRDEAFFGQGTRLTVV.

This sequence joins TRBV19 and TRBJ1-2, with TRBD1 matching over 7 bases. The V segment lost 9 bases and the J segment 6 bases; nucleotides outside the gene matches: 7. The CDR3 loop spans 12 amino acids. Germline assignment: CDR1 LNHDA and CDR2 SQIVND (reference sequence). In nucleotides, the CDR3 is TGTGCCAGCAGAGACAGGGAAAATGGCTACACCTTC. Its protein product is CASRDRENGYTF.

The V and J genes are TRBV6-5 and TRBJ2-1; 8 bases line up with TRBD1. This CDR3 is built from 15 residues. Germline CDR1 and CDR2: MNHEY and SVGAGI. After removal of 4 bases from V and 9 bases from J, the junction contained 11 bases not matched to a gene. CDR3 coding DNA: TGTGCCAGCAGTTCCCGGACAGGGCAGATTGGTGAGCAGTTCTTC. It encodes CASSSRTGQIGEQFF.

The chain is built from TRBV5-1 and TRBJ2-3, with TRBD2 identical over 15 bases. CDR1 and CDR2 (germline): SGHRS, YFSETQ. This CDR3 comprises 15 residues. The V segment lost 7 bases and the J segment 2 bases; nucleotides outside the gene matches: 2. The CDR3 DNA reads TGCGCCAGCCGGACTAGCGGGGGGGACACAGATACGCAGTATTTT. This encodes CASRTSGGDTDTQYF.